The entry below describes one TCR beta chain. Its antigen is as yet unknown. These data originate in a study of identical twins. Study findings and constraints: Modelling approaches yielded underestimates of out-of-frame TCR alpha sharing between monozygotic twins. Memory repertoires showed no such pattern, whereas abundant cord blood beta clonotypes carried fewer insertions.

MiXCR was run by TCRdb on the 5' RACE reads, yielding one entry per CDR3 protein. This sample yields 400,000 to 500,000 distinct CDR3 sequences, of which under 20% are seen a single time; 10% to 15% belongs to the top ten. V shed 7 bases and J shed 5 bases, with 17 bases lying between them. The CDR3 runs 14 residues. In germline, CDR1 is MNHEY, CDR2 SMNVEV (reference sequence). The sequence derives from a man between 45 and 60 years old in good health. Input material: naive T cells sorted from blood. V gene TRBV27 combines with J gene TRBJ2-5; tentatively, D is TRBD1 or TRBD2 (5 bases each). DNA of the CDR3: TGTGCCAGCAAATATCGGGGCGTGGGGGAGACCCAGTACTTC. Its protein is CASKYRGVGETQYF.